The 19 T cell receptor beta chains presented below share a single source sample, sequenced in a study of identical twins. MiXCR was run by TCRdb on the 5' RACE reads, yielding one entry per CDR3 protein. This sample has more than 1.5 million distinct CDR3 sequences, with about 32% found just once. Source material: cord blood. These TCRs come from a newborn girl in good health.

The chain is built from TRBV2 and TRBJ2-2, with TRBD1 matching 7 bases. The CDR3 loop spans 15 amino acids. V was pared by 4 bases and J by 3 bases, with 5 bases of the junction left unmatched. The germline V gene encodes CDR1 SNHLY and CDR2 FYNNEI. The CDR3 spells CASSVDRVDTGELFF. The CDR3 region has the DNA TGTGCCAGCAGTGTTGACAGGGTGGACACCGGGGAGCTGTTTTTT.

The chain joins TRBV4-1 to TRBJ1-5; D gene unclear. The germline V gene has CDR1 MGHRA and CDR2 YSYEKL. CDR3 length: 16 amino acids. V gave up 2 bases and J gave up 3 bases, with 14 bases separating them. This CDR3 is CASSQQVAPLNQPQHF. CDR3 bases: TGCGCCAGCAGCCAACAAGTCGCGCCTCTCAATCAGCCCCAGCATTTT.

About this clonotype itself: A single base separates this from a much larger clone, so it may be a read error. V gene TRBV11-2 combines with J gene TRBJ2-3; D might be TRBD1 (5 bases). CDR1 is SGHAT and CDR2 is FQNNGV in the germline V gene. The CDR3 consists of 13 residues. V was pared by 3 bases and J by 4 bases, with 8 bases between. The DNA for the CDR3 is TGTGCCAGCAGCTTTTCAGGGCCAGATACGCAGTATTTT. Its translation: CASSFSGPDTQYF. Combining the CDR3 with reference TRBV11-2 and TRBJ2-3 gives the whole variable domain EAGVAQSPRYKIIEKRQSVAFWCNPISGHATLYWYQQILGQGPKLLIQFQNNGVVDDSQLPKDRFSAERLKGVDSTLKIQPAKLEDSAVYLCASSFSGPDTQYFGPGTRLTVL.

The J gene is TRBJ2-2, the V gene TRBV12-3 or TRBV12-4; TRBD2 might be the D (6 bases). The V end lost 6 bases, the J end lost 7 bases, and 15 bases lay between the germline ends. The CDR3 is made up of 14 amino acids. CDR3 protein: CASSLTRIGGELFF. The CDR3 bases are TGTGCCAGCAGCCTGACTAGAATTGGCGGGGAGCTGTTTTTT.

This chain uses TRBV20-1 with TRBJ2-7; tentatively, D is TRBD1 (6 bases). The CDR3 length is 16 residues. CDR1 and CDR2 (germline): DFQATT, SNEGSKA (reference sequence). Trimming removed 0 bases at V and 1 base at J, with 16 bases between. The DNA of the CDR3 is TGCAGTGCTAGAGATCTGCCCCACAGGGAATCCTACGAGCAGTACTTC. It encodes CSARDLPHRESYEQYF.

On this clonotype itself: An end of the junction differs from the germline gene, which may be a read error. The gene calls are TRBV3-1 and TRBJ1-1, with a possible D match to TRBD1 (6 bases). The CDR3 is made up of 16 amino acids. CDR1 is LGHDT and CDR2 is YNNKEL in the germline V gene (reference sequence). The CDR3 nucleotides read TGTACCAGCAGCCAACGGGGCCACCTCAGGGGAGGAGAAGCTTTCTTT. Encoded protein: CTSSQRGHLRGGEAFF.

The chain combines TRBV5-1 with TRBJ1-4; 12 bases map to TRBD1. CDR1 and CDR2 (germline): SGHRS, YFSETQ. V dropped 4 bases and J dropped 3; count of bases not matched to a gene: 4. The CDR3 sequence is 16 residues long. The CDR3 loop reads CASSTGTGGPNEKLFF. The CDR3 DNA sequence: TGCGCCAGCAGCACCGGGACAGGGGGCCCTAATGAAAAACTGTTTTTT. Drawing the rest from reference TRBV5-1 and TRBJ1-4, the complete variable domain is KAGVTQTPRYLIKTRGQQVTLSCSPISGHRSVSWYQQTPGQGLQFLFEYFSETQRNKGNFPGRFSGRQFSNSRSEMNVSTLELGDSALYLCASSTGTGGPNEKLFFGSGTQLSVL.

The chain recombines TRBV6-1 with TRBJ2-3; TRBD1 might be the D (7 bases). This CDR3 is 15 amino acids long. CDR1 and CDR2 (germline): MNHNS, SASEGT. V lost 6 bases to trimming and J lost 0 bases, with 13 bases between them. The CDR3 bases are TGTGCCAGCAGGGAGGGGGCCCCTAGCACAGATACGCAGTATTTT. Encoded protein: CASREGAPSTDTQYF.

This chain connects TRBV7-9 to TRBJ1-4; D unclear. Trimming took off 4 bases at V and 0 bases at J, with 9 bases between the two ends. The germline V gene has CDR1 SEHNR and CDR2 FQNEAQ (reference sequence). The CDR3 length is 15 residues. The CDR3 reads CASSWGNSTNEKLFF. CDR3 nucleotide sequence: TGTGCCAGCAGCTGGGGAAATTCAACTAATGAAAAACTGTTTTTT.

The rearrangement uses TRBV11-2 and TRBJ1-1; D is uncertain. The CDR3 is made up of 13 amino acids. The V gene's germline CDR1 is SGHAT and CDR2 FQNNGV. The germline V and J ends were trimmed by 4 bases and 0 bases, with 6 bases remaining between them. The CDR3 region has the DNA TGTGCCAGCAGCTCCCACTTGAACACTGAAGCTTTCTTT. Protein sequence: CASSSHLNTEAFF.

This chain connects TRBV7-8 to TRBJ2-4; no reliable D call. V was trimmed by 4 bases and J by 0 bases, leaving 13 bases between them. This CDR3 has 16 amino acids. Germline V lookup: CDR1 SGHVS, CDR2 FQNEAQ. DNA of the CDR3: TGTGCCAGCAGCTCGTCATCGAATCTAGCCAAAAACATTCAGTACTTC. This encodes CASSSSSNLAKNIQYF.

J is TRBJ2-1 and V is TRBV13; 11 bases align to TRBD2. Germline V gives CDR1 PRHDT, CDR2 FYEKMQ (reference sequence). This CDR3 is 16 amino acids long. Unmatched junction bases numbered 4, after V lost 3 bases and J lost 3 bases. In nucleotides, the CDR3 is TGTGCCAGCAGCTTCCCCGGGACTAGCGGCTACAATGAGCAGTTCTTC. It yields the protein CASSFPGTSGYNEQFF.

The chain couples TRBV24-1 to TRBJ2-5; the D call may be TRBD1 or TRBD2 (5 bases each). Trimming left V 2 bases short and J 1 base short, with 13 bases between. The CDR3 consists of 16 residues. Per the germline V gene, CDR1 is KGHDR and CDR2 is SFDVKD. CDR3 protein: CATSDSSRDGQETQYF. CDR3 DNA: TGTGCCACCAGTGATTCCTCCCGGGACGGCCAAGAGACCCAGTACTTC.

The chain's CDR3 is CAISQRNYGYTF. The CDR3 DNA follows: TGTGCCATCAGTCAACGGAACTATGGCTACACCTTC. The chain joins TRBV10-3 to TRBJ1-2, with D uncertain. Per germline, CDR1 ENHRY and CDR2 SYGVKD. This CDR3 spans 12 amino acids. Trimming pared 5 bases from V and 2 bases from J, leaving 6 bases between.

In this sample, this clonotype turned up a few times. The gene calls are TRBV14 and TRBJ2-1, with D perhaps TRBD2 (5 bases). Germline lookup yields CDR1 SGHDN and CDR2 FVKESK. Trimming left V 0 bases short and J 5 bases short, with 11 bases between. This CDR3 has 15 amino acids. In DNA form, the CDR3 reads TGTGCCAGCAGCCAAGAGGTGGGAGAAGACAATGAGCAGTTCTTC. Translating gives CASSQEVGEDNEQFF.

This clonotype was seen ten or more times. This chain uses TRBV28 with TRBJ2-4; no firm D call. CDR1 and CDR2 (germline): MDHEN, SYDVKM. Trimming left V 2 bases short and J 0 bases short, with 5 bases between. The CDR3 runs to 14 residues. The CDR3 coding sequence is TGTGCCAGCAGTTTAAACATAGCCAAAAACATTCAGTACTTC. It codes for CASSLNIAKNIQYF. Complete variable domain (other parts from reference TRBV28 and TRBJ2-4): DVKVTQSSRYLVKRTGEKVFLECVQDMDHENMFWYRQDPGLGLRLIYFSYDVKMKEKGDIPEGYSVSREKKERFSLILESASTNQTSMYLCASSLNIAKNIQYFGAGTRLSVL.

CDR3 in amino acids: CASSTGQASTDTQYF. The CDR3 bases are TGCGCCAGCAGCACCGGACAGGCAAGCACAGATACGCAGTATTTT. The chain links TRBV5-1 to TRBJ2-3; 7 nucleotides line up with TRBD1. Trimming at V came to 4 bases and at J to 0 bases, leaving 5 bases not matched to a gene. Germline V gene data show CDR1 as SGHRS and CDR2 as YFSETQ. The CDR3 totals 15 residues.

In the case of this clonotype: One junction end does not reproduce the germline sequence, and a read error may be involved. The chain has TRBV5-1 and TRBJ1-5; D gene uncertain. Per the germline V gene, CDR1 is SGHRS and CDR2 is YFSETQ. The CDR3 loop spans 15 amino acids. CDR3 nucleotide sequence: TGCGCCAGCAGCTTGGACTCCGAATGGAGTCAGCCTCAGCATTTT. Translating it yields CASSLDSEWSQPQHF. Variable domain in full (rest from reference TRBV5-1 and TRBJ1-5): KAGVTQTPRYLIKTRGQQVTLSCSPISGHRSVSWYQQTPGQGLQFLFEYFSETQRNKGNFPGRFSGRQFSNSRSEMNVSTLELGDSALYLCASSLDSEWSQPQHFGDGTRLSIL.

The chain joins TRBV20-1 to TRBJ2-7; D possibly matches TRBD1 or TRBD2 (5 bases each). V dropped 5 bases and J dropped 1 base, with 21 bases sitting between them. The CDR3 length is 16 residues. Germline CDR1 DFQATT, CDR2 SNEGSKA (reference sequence). The CDR3 spells CSAPFRGALVSYEQYF. CDR3 sequence (DNA): TGCAGTGCTCCATTTCGAGGGGCCCTCGTTTCCTACGAGCAGTACTTC.